The 7 T cell receptor beta chains in this list originate from one sample, sequenced in a study of shared clonotypes between healthy human individuals. In the naive CD8 group, cells lacked CD45RO and were positively selected for CCR7, so terminally differentiated effector memory CD45RA+ cells were left out. TCRdb's copy holds only in-frame clones and misses some; the assay was immunoSEQ multiplex PCR. This table has about 2.1 million clones, just over 90% appearing once. The material sequenced was naive CD8+ T cells from PBMCs. All receptors come from a man aged 18 to 29 in good health. Some clones in this sample may be carry-over from other donors' samples.

The rearrangement joins TRBV7-9 to TRBJ2-7; D is ambiguous. The CDR3 spans 12 residues. V lost 3 bases to trimming and J lost 5 bases, with 8 bases between them. The germline CDR1 and CDR2 sequences are SEHNR and FQNEAQ (reference sequence). The DNA of the CDR3 is TGTGCCAGCAGCTTCTTCCACGACGAGCAGTACTTC. The encoded protein is CASSFFHDEQYF.

V gene TRBV4-2 combines with J gene TRBJ2-3, with 8 bases fitting TRBD2. V gave up 4 bases and J gave up 4 bases; unmatched junction bases: 13. From germline, CDR1 is LGHNA and CDR2 YNFKEQ. The CDR3 sequence is 17 residues long. CDR3 DNA sequence: TGTGCCAGCAGCCCCCCTGGGGCTAGCGGGTTGTCAGATACGCAGTATTTT. This translates into CASSPPGASGLSDTQYF.

The chain links TRBV28 to TRBJ1-2; D gene uncertain. The CDR3 is 11 residues long. V lost 4 bases and J lost 6, with 6 bases in between. CDR1 and CDR2 (germline): MDHEN, SYDVKM. CDR3 bases: TGTGCCAGCAGTTCGGAAGATGGCTACACCTTC. Amino acid sequence: CASSSEDGYTF.

The chain has TRBV7-3 and TRBJ1-1; D not certain. CDR1 and CDR2 from the germline V gene are SGHTA and FQGTGA. The CDR3 consists of 15 residues. Trimming shortened V by 5 bases and J by 2 bases, and 15 bases separated the two germline ends. Here the CDR3 reads CASSKLRQENTEAFF. CDR3 coding DNA: TGTGCCAGCAGCAAACTTCGGCAGGAAAACACTGAAGCTTTCTTT.

The chain employs TRBV9 and TRBJ2-3; D may be TRBD2 (5 bases). The CDR3 runs 16 residues. Germline-derived CDR1 and CDR2 are SGDLS and YYNGEE. The V and J ends lost 3 bases and 2 bases respectively, with 16 bases between them. The CDR3 DNA reads as TGTGCCAGCAGCGCTAGCCTCGGGTTATTCACAGATACGCAGTATTTT. It specifies CASSASLGLFTDTQYF.

The J gene is TRBJ1-2, the V gene TRBV4-2, with D maybe TRBD1 (5 bases). This CDR3 has 16 amino acids. Germline CDR1 LGHNA, CDR2 YNFKEQ. Deletions cut 0 bases from V and 6 bases from J, with 17 bases between. This CDR3 reads CASSQDGAVKVHGYTF. The CDR3 DNA reads TGTGCCAGCAGCCAAGATGGGGCAGTGAAAGTCCATGGCTACACCTTC.

V gene TRBV25-1 combines with J gene TRBJ2-5; the match to TRBD1 covers 9 bases. V lost 2 bases to trimming and J lost 10 bases; unmatched junction nucleotides: 5. Germline CDR1 reads MGHDK; CDR2 reads SYGVNS. This CDR3 comprises 13 residues. CDR3 coding DNA: TGTGCCAGCAGTGAAAGGGACAGGGTTAACCAGTACTTC. It is translated as CASSERDRVNQYF.